Following are 10 T cell receptor beta chains from one sample sequenced in a study of blood T cell repertoires in COVID-19. Produced via immunoSEQ multiplex PCR; TCRdb's table is partial and in-frame only. The table has almost 400,000 clones, approximately 88% seen once. The sequenced sample consisted of PBMCs or T cells enriched from blood (not recorded which). These receptors all come from a woman aged 25 to 39 with acute COVID-19.

The chain links TRBV19 to TRBJ1-5; 10 bases line up with TRBD1. V shed 4 bases, J shed 4 bases, and the junction held 4 bases outside the gene matches. Germline CDR1 is LNHDA and CDR2 is SQIVND (reference sequence). This CDR3 region has 15 residues. The CDR3 sequence: CASSTDRGPNQPQHF. For the CDR3, the DNA is TGTGCCAGTAGTACCGACAGGGGGCCAAATCAGCCCCAGCATTTT.

This chain uses TRBV7-9 with TRBJ2-7, with 8 bases matching TRBD1. The CDR3 contains 15 residues. Germline V CDR1 and CDR2: SEHNR, FQNEAQ (reference sequence). The trim removed 5 bases at V and 1 base at J, leaving 7 bases unmatched. In DNA form, the CDR3 reads TGTGCCAGCAGCCTCGGACAGGGTGTTTCCTACGAGCAGTACTTC. It translates to CASSLGQGVSYEQYF.

Here the CDR3 reads CATRATTGATDTQYF. CDR3 DNA sequence: TGTGCCACCAGAGCCACGACAGGAGCCACAGATACGCAGTATTTT. The V and J genes are TRBV24-1 and TRBJ2-3, with D perhaps matching TRBD1 (6 bases). Germline CDR1 is KGHDR and CDR2 is SFDVKD. The CDR3 has 15 residues. V lost 7 bases, J lost 2 bases, and 15 bases lay in between.

The chain links TRBV11-2 to TRBJ2-7; the D gene is possibly TRBD1 (6 bases). Trimming took 1 base from V and 4 from J, leaving 17 bases between them. The CDR3 runs 16 residues. Germline assignment: CDR1 SGHAT and CDR2 FQNNGV. The CDR3 DNA reads as TGTGCCAGCAGCTTAGCGGTTGTAGACAGGAGGTACGAGCAGTACTTC. It is translated as CASSLAVVDRRYEQYF.

V and J are TRBV28 and TRBJ2-3; 7 bases are a match to TRBD1. Germline values: CDR1 MDHEN, CDR2 SYDVKM. The CDR3 is 14 amino acids. Germline trimming cut 7 bases from V and 2 bases from J; bases unmatched to any gene: 6. The CDR3 DNA reads as TGTGCCAGCACCGCGGACAGGCCCACAGATACGCAGTATTTT. The encoded protein is CASTADRPTDTQYF.

V is TRBV30 and J is TRBJ1-6; 9 bases are shared with TRBD1. Germline CDR1 GTSNPN, CDR2 SVGIG (reference sequence). The CDR3 length is 15 residues. With V trimmed by 3 bases and J by 7 bases, 7 bases remained unmatched. The DNA for the CDR3 is TGTGCCTGGAGGGGCCGGGACAGGGCGAATTCACCCCTCCACTTT. It translates to CAWRGRDRANSPLHF.

In this sample, this clone turned up once. This chain connects TRBV12-3 or TRBV12-4 to TRBJ1-2; D is undetermined. The V end was cut by 5 bases, the J end by 8 bases, with 15 bases between. The CDR3 is made up of 13 amino acids. The DNA of the CDR3 is TGTGCCAGCAGTCCCGGTAAACCGGGGGGCTACACCTTC. It is translated as CASSPGKPGGYTF.

The CDR3 nucleotides are TGTGCCAGCACCAATCACAGGGTAGATTCACCCCTCCACTTT. It encodes CASTNHRVDSPLHF. The chain carries TRBV6-5 and TRBJ1-6, with D perhaps matching TRBD1 (6 bases). Germline assignment: CDR1 MNHEY and CDR2 SVGAGI. The V gene lost 7 bases and the J gene lost 8 bases, with 15 bases spanning the gap. CDR3 length: 14 amino acids.

The chain has TRBV28 and TRBJ1-5, with no clear D. Germline V gives CDR1 MDHEN, CDR2 SYDVKM. The length of the CDR3 is 14 residues. V was cut by 11 bases and J by 1 base, with 15 bases left in between. The CDR3 DNA follows: TGTGCCTGGAACGAGGGTGGGAGCAATCAGCCCCAGCATTTT. Its protein product is CAWNEGGSNQPQHF.

Only a few counts were recorded for this clone. The chain combines TRBV24-1 with TRBJ1-1; a possible D gene is TRBD1 (6 bases). Trimming took 3 bases from V and 4 from J, leaving 8 bases between them. The CDR3 has 13 residues. The V gene's germline CDR1 is KGHDR and CDR2 SFDVKD. CDR3 region: CATSDMDSTEAFF. The CDR3 nucleotides read TGTGCCACCAGTGATATGGACAGCACTGAAGCTTTCTTT.